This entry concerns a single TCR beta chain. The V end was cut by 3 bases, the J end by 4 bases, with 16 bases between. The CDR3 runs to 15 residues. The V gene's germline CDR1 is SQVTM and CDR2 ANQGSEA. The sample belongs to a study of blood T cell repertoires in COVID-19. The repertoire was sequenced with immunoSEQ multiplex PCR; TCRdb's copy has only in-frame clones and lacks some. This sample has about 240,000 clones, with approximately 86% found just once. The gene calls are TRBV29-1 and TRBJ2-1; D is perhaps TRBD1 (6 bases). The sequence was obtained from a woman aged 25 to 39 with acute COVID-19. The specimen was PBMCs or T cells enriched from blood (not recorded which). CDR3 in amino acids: CSVENVDSLYNEQFF. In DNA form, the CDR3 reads TGCAGCGTTGAGAACGTGGACAGCCTTTACAATGAGCAGTTCTTC.